The 14 T cell receptor beta chains given below trace back to one sample, sequenced in a study of blood T cell repertoires in COVID-19. The assay was immunoSEQ multiplex PCR, and TCRdb's table has in-frame clones only and misses some. Among about 300,000 clones listed, 85% to 90% were seen once. Sequencing was carried out using peripheral blood. These receptors were obtained from a woman aged 25-40 years with COVID-19, enrolled during active disease.

The J gene is TRBJ2-5, the V gene TRBV12-3 or TRBV12-4, with D possibly matching TRBD1 (6 bases). The V end was cut by 5 bases, the J end by 4 bases, with 11 bases between. CDR3 size: 13 residues. Here the CDR3 DNA reads TGTGCCAGCAGTCCACAGGGCGGAGAGACCCAGTACTTC. This encodes CASSPQGGETQYF.

The chain uses TRBV7-8 and TRBJ2-3; 7 positions agree with TRBD1. The J segment lost 3 bases and the V segment lost 1 base, leaving 4 bases of the junction unmatched. The germline V gene has CDR1 SGHVS and CDR2 FQNEAQ. The CDR3 covers 15 residues. The CDR3 nucleotides read TGTGCCAGCAGCTTAGGAGGGGGCAGGACAGATACGCAGTATTTT. Protein product: CASSLGGGRTDTQYF.

As DNA, the CDR3 is TGTGCCAGCAGTGCCCGGGACAGGGGTTTCAATCAGCCCCAGCATTTT. Its translation is CASSARDRGFNQPQHF. This rearrangement joins TRBV2 to TRBJ1-5; 10 bases are shared with TRBD1. This CDR3 has 16 residues. V shed 4 bases and J 3 bases; nucleotides not matched to a gene: 6. The germline V gene encodes CDR1 SNHLY and CDR2 FYNNEI.

The genes are TRBV2 and TRBJ1-5; 11 bases fit TRBD1. CDR1 and CDR2 (germline): SNHLY, FYNNEI. The CDR3 extends over 15 amino acids. J was trimmed by 7 bases and V by 7 bases; bases with no gene match: 9. CDR3 DNA: TGTGCCAGCACTCCCGGGACAGGGGGTTCACAGCCCCAGCATTTT. The encoded protein is CASTPGTGGSQPQHF.

The chain recombines TRBV5-1 with TRBJ1-2, with 7 bases matching TRBD1. With V trimmed by 4 bases and J by 7 bases, 7 bases remained unmatched. The germline V gene encodes CDR1 SGHRS and CDR2 YFSETQ. The CDR3 is made up of 13 amino acids. Here the CDR3 DNA reads TGCGCCAGCAGCCCAGACAGGGCTGGTGGCTACACCTTC. Residues: CASSPDRAGGYTF.

There are a few counts of this clone. Other DNA variants within this sample encode the same CDR3. The chain uses TRBV4-2 and TRBJ2-3; 13 nucleotides match TRBD2. Trimming took 0 bases from V and 0 from J; bases not matched to a gene: 3. Germline V gives CDR1 LGHNA, CDR2 YNFKEQ. The CDR3 extends over 18 amino acids. The CDR3 loop is CASSQELAGGPSTDTQYF. In DNA form, the CDR3 reads TGTGCCAGCAGCCAAGAACTAGCGGGGGGGCCAAGCACAGATACGCAGTATTTT.

The V gene is TRBV28, the J gene TRBJ2-1; D is perhaps TRBD2 (6 bases). This CDR3 has 15 amino acids. Germline-derived CDR1 and CDR2 are MDHEN and SYDVKM. V was cut by 7 bases and J by 2 bases, with 15 bases left in between. The CDR3 DNA reads TGTGCCAGCAAATCCACGGGGGACCCCTACAATGAGCAGTTCTTC. Translation gives CASKSTGDPYNEQFF.

This rearrangement joins TRBV5-1 to TRBJ1-1; no clear D. The V end lost 0 bases, the J end lost 0 bases, and 6 bases lay between the germline ends. This CDR3 has 14 amino acids. Germline CDR1 and CDR2: SGHRS and YFSETQ. CDR3 bases: TGCGCCAGCAGCTTGGGGGAGGTGAACACTGAAGCTTTCTTT. Translation: CASSLGEVNTEAFF.

The chain links TRBV9 to TRBJ1-1, with D possibly TRBD1 on 6 matching bases. Germline V gene lookup returns CDR1 SGDLS and CDR2 YYNGEE. The CDR3 spans 15 residues. The germline V and J ends were trimmed by 0 bases and 0 bases, with 9 bases remaining between them. The CDR3 sequence: CASSVGGQMNTEAFF. The CDR3, as DNA: TGTGCCAGCAGCGTAGGAGGACAGATGAACACTGAAGCTTTCTTT. The whole variable domain, remainder taken from reference TRBV9 and TRBJ1-1, is DSGVTQTPKHLITATGQRVTLRCSPRSGDLSVYWYQQSLDQGLQFLIQYYNGEERAKGNILERFSAQQFPDLHSELNLSSLELGDSALYFCASSVGGQMNTEAFFGQGTRLTVV.

The J gene is TRBJ1-1, the V gene TRBV6-4; D remains unclear. Trimming removed 3 bases from V and 0 bases from J, with 11 bases in between. The germline gives CDR1 MRHNA, CDR2 SNTAGT. CDR3 length: 15 residues. CDR3 bases: TGTGCCAGCAGTGATAGCAGTTCCATGAACACTGAAGCTTTCTTT. It translates to CASSDSSSMNTEAFF.

J is TRBJ1-3 and V is TRBV7-9; D is perhaps TRBD1 (6 bases). The CDR3 totals 15 residues. The germline V and J ends were trimmed by 6 bases and 2 bases, with 14 bases remaining between them. CDR1 is SEHNR and CDR2 is FQNEAQ in the germline V gene (reference sequence). The CDR3 here is CASSPPGATGNTIYF. CDR3 DNA: TGTGCCAGCAGTCCCCCAGGGGCGACTGGAAACACCATATATTTT.

The V and J genes are TRBV5-6 and TRBJ1-1, with 8 bases aligning to TRBD1. This CDR3 is built from 14 residues. CDR1 SGHDT and CDR2 YYEEEE come from the germline V gene. V trimming: 4 bases; J trimming: 10 bases; junction bases outside the gene matches: 12. The DNA for the CDR3 is TGTGCCAGCAGCACGCGAGCAGGGGGCGCGAGAGCTTTCTTT. It codes for CASSTRAGGARAFF.

The chain links TRBV5-1 to TRBJ2-2; 8 bases are shared with TRBD1. V dropped 4 bases and J dropped 7; count of bases not matched to a gene: 3. The CDR3 sequence is 13 residues long. Germline CDR1 reads SGHRS; CDR2 reads YFSETQ. The CDR3 nucleotides are TGCGCCAGCAGCACAGGGGGTATCGGGGAGCTGTTTTTT. Amino acids: CASSTGGIGELFF.

This clone was counted between two and nine times. The chain is built from TRBV5-1 and TRBJ1-1, with a tentative D call TRBD1 (6 bases). With 3 bases removed from V and 1 base from J, the gap between germline ends came to 10 bases. From germline, CDR1 is SGHRS and CDR2 YFSETQ. The CDR3 contains 14 residues. The CDR3 nucleotides read TGCGCCAGCAGCTCACAGGGTGGGAACACTGAAGCTTTCTTT. Amino acid sequence: CASSSQGGNTEAFF.